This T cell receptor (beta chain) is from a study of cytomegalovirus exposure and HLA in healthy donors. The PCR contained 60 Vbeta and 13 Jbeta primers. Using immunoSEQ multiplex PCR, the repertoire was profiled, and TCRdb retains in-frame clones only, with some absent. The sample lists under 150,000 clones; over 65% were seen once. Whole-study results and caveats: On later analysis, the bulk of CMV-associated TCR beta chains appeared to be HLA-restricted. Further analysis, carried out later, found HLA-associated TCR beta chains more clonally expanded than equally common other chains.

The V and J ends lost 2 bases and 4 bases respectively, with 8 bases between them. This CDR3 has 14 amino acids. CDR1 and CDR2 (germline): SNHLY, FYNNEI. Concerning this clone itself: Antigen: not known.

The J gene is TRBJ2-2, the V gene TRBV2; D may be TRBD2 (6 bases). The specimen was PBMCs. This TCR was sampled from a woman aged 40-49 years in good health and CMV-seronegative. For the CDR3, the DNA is TGTGCCAGCAGTGAACTCGGGGGCACCGGGGAGCTGTTTTTT. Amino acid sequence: CASSELGGTGELFF.